The T cell receptor beta chain described here comes from a study of T cells in Graves' hyperthyroidism and ophthalmopathy. Amplification of TCR beta CDR3 regions was performed using RNA transcripts as template. Initially, a first-round RT-PCR of the TCR CDR3 employed the HTBI primer set. TCRdb used MiXCR to reprocess the multiplex PCR reads, holding one entry per CDR3 protein. Altogether about 580,000 distinct CDR3 sequences are present, about 43% being singletons, with the ten largest covering around 7.7%. The CDR3 consists of 13 residues. Germline trimming cut 8 bases from V and 5 bases from J; bases unmatched to any gene: 12. From germline, CDR1 is SQVTM and CDR2 ANQGSEA.

The receptor was derived from a woman younger than 30 with Graves' hyperthyroidism. Sequencing was performed on peripheral blood or thyroid tissue (not recorded which). The V and J genes are TRBV29-1 and TRBJ2-7; 7 bases agree with TRBD1. The CDR3 bases are TGCAGCTTATTCGACAGGGTAGAGGACGAGCAGTACTTC. Translation gives CSLFDRVEDEQYF.